A single sample is the source of the 23 T cell receptor beta chains below, sequenced in a study of blood T cell repertoires in COVID-19. The method was immunoSEQ multiplex PCR; TCRdb's version includes in-frame clones alone and lacks a portion of them. The repertoire has about 51,000 clones, 86% of them found once; the top ten carry about 1.2%. The source material was peripheral blood. The receptors originated from a man aged 55 to 70 with acute or convalescent COVID-19.

The chain is built from TRBV13 and TRBJ2-5, with 13 nucleotides matching TRBD2. Germline V gene data show CDR1 as PRHDT and CDR2 as FYEKMQ (reference sequence). J gave up 0 bases and V 4 bases, and 8 bases lay outside the gene matches. The CDR3 loop spans 18 amino acids. The CDR3 coding sequence is TGTGCCAGCAGCTCCTGGACTAGCGGGAGTTTCTACCAAGAGACCCAGTACTTC. It codes for CASSSWTSGSFYQETQYF.

CDR3 residues: CASSLRTGSSYEQYF. CDR3 nucleotides: TGTGCCAGCAGCCTACGGACAGGGAGCTCCTACGAGCAGTACTTC. V usage is TRBV7-6 and J usage is TRBJ2-7; 8 nucleotides match TRBD1. The germline CDR1 and CDR2 sequences are SGHVS and FNYEAQ. V lost 5 bases, J lost 0 bases, and 6 bases stayed unmatched. The CDR3 runs to 15 residues.

Remarks on this clone: Distinct nucleotide sequences in the sample also encode this CDR3. The chain is built from TRBV15 and TRBJ2-5; maybe TRBD1 (6 bases). Germline-derived CDR1 and CDR2 are LNHNV and YYDKDF (reference sequence). This CDR3 is 14 amino acids long. Trimming removed 1 base from V and 2 bases from J, with 8 bases in between. CDR3 residues: CATSRVRGQETQYF. The CDR3 DNA sequence: TGTGCCACCAGCAGAGTGAGGGGGCAAGAGACCCAGTACTTC.

The chain uses TRBV6-5 and TRBJ2-7; D remains unclear. The CDR3 is 13 amino acids. Germline V gives CDR1 MNHEY, CDR2 SVGAGI. Deletions cut 10 bases from V and 0 bases from J, with 13 bases between. The CDR3 region is CATCYGFSYEQYF. The CDR3 DNA sequence: TGTGCCACGTGCTACGGTTTCTCCTACGAGCAGTACTTC.

V usage is TRBV29-1 and J usage is TRBJ1-1; a weak D match, TRBD1 (6 bases). Between the trimmed V and J ends, which lost 7 bases and 4 bases, there was a span of 16 bases. The germline gives CDR1 SQVTM, CDR2 ANQGSEA. The CDR3 contains 13 residues. The CDR3 coding sequence is TGCAGCGGCTGGGGGCGCATAAGCACTGAAGCTTTCTTT. Protein: CSGWGRISTEAFF.

This clone has only a few counts. The chain links TRBV11-1 to TRBJ2-4; maybe TRBD2 (6 bases). The CDR3 totals 16 residues. Per germline, CDR1 SGHAT and CDR2 FQDESV (reference sequence). The V gene lost 1 base and the J gene lost 0 bases, with 10 bases spanning the gap. CDR3 DNA: TGTGCCAGCAGCTTAGATTTAGCGGTAGCCAAAAACATTCAGTACTTC. Its translation is CASSLDLAVAKNIQYF.

The chain links TRBV29-1 to TRBJ2-1, with 8 nucleotides matching TRBD2. This CDR3 has 13 amino acids. Per germline, CDR1 SQVTM and CDR2 ANQGSEA. The V segment lost 3 bases and the J segment 4 bases; nucleotides outside the gene matches: 2. Here the CDR3 DNA reads TGCAGCGTTGATCGGGAGGGTTACAATGAGCAGTTCTTC. It is translated as CSVDREGYNEQFF.

The CDR3 DNA follows: TGTGCCAGCAGGGCTAGCGGTGAGCAGTTCTTC. The encoded protein is CASRASGEQFF. The rearrangement joins TRBV2 to TRBJ2-1; 7 nucleotides agree with TRBD2. CDR3 length: 11 amino acids. The germline V gene has CDR1 SNHLY and CDR2 FYNNEI. Trimming removed 6 bases from V and 9 bases from J; junction bases left unmatched: 2. The full variable domain, in which reference TRBV2 and TRBJ2-1 provide the parts outside the CDR3, is EPEVTQTPSHQVTQMGQEVILRCVPISNHLYFYWYRQILGQKVEFLVSFYNNEISEKSEIFDDQFSVERPDGSNFTLKIRSTKLEDSAMYFCASRASGEQFFGPGTRLTVL.

This clone counts as medium-sized. The sample carries other DNA sequences with the same CDR3. This chain uses TRBV3-1 (or the pseudogene TRBV3-2) with TRBJ2-3, with a tentative D call TRBD2 (5 bases). CDR1 is LGHDT, CDR2 YNNKEL, per germline (reference sequence). The CDR3 extends over 16 amino acids. With 6 bases removed from V and 4 bases from J, the gap between germline ends came to 20 bases. The CDR3: CASRSPLGLAADTQYF. CDR3 coding DNA: TGTGCCAGCAGATCTCCTTTAGGTCTAGCCGCAGATACGCAGTATTTT.

This chain links TRBV6-5 with TRBJ1-2, with 11 bases lining up with TRBD1. Losses at the gene ends were 3 bases for V and 7 bases for J; bases not matched to a gene: 7. The CDR3 covers 15 residues. Germline CDR1 and CDR2: MNHEY and SVGAGI. The CDR3 nucleotides are TGTGCCAGCAGTTATTCCGGGACAGGGGGTCCTGGCTACACCTTC. This translates into CASSYSGTGGPGYTF.

Written as DNA, the CDR3 is TGTGCCAGCAGGTCAAAAGGGGGATTGACTGAAGCTTTCTTT. This encodes CASRSKGGLTEAFF. The chain has TRBV2 and TRBJ1-1; D is perhaps TRBD1 (6 bases). The CDR3 is 14 amino acids. Germline CDR1 and CDR2: SNHLY and FYNNEI. V lost 6 bases and J lost 5, with 16 bases in between.

V is TRBV9 and J is TRBJ2-2, with no clear D. V dropped 2 bases and J dropped 7 bases, with 9 bases sitting between them. Germline CDR1 and CDR2: SGDLS and YYNGEE. The length of the CDR3 is 13 residues. The CDR3 DNA reads as TGTGCCAGCAGCGTTGGGCACCTCGGGGAGCTGTTTTTT. Amino acids: CASSVGHLGELFF.

The chain combines TRBV5-1 with TRBJ2-5; TRBD2 is a possible D gene (7 bases). V lost 5 bases and J lost 2, with 16 bases in between. From germline, CDR1 is SGHRS and CDR2 YFSETQ. This CDR3 spans 15 amino acids. The CDR3 loop is CASSTDGGRQETQYF. The CDR3 DNA reads as TGCGCCAGCAGTACGGACGGGGGGCGTCAAGAGACCCAGTACTTC.

The sample holds one count of this clone. This chain connects TRBV18 to TRBJ2-2, with D perhaps matching TRBD1 (5 bases). V was cut by 0 bases and J by 0 bases, with 5 bases left in between. This CDR3 contains 15 residues. Germline values: CDR1 KGHSH, CDR2 LQKENI. The CDR3 coding sequence is TGTGCCAGCTCACCACCAGGGGCGAACACCGGGGAGCTGTTTTTT. Protein sequence: CASSPPGANTGELFF.

This clone was seen only once. V gene TRBV6-5 combines with J gene TRBJ1-3; D is ambiguous. Germline assignment: CDR1 MNHEY and CDR2 SVGAGI. Trimming stripped 2 bases from V and 2 bases from J, with 13 bases between. The CDR3 loop spans 16 amino acids. CDR3 nucleotide sequence: TGTGCCAGCAGTTACGCCGGGGAAGTTGCTGGAAACACCATATATTTT. This translates into CASSYAGEVAGNTIYF.

The V call is TRBV11-2, the J call TRBJ1-1, with D maybe TRBD1 (6 bases). The V gene lost 6 bases and the J gene lost 1 base, with 12 bases spanning the gap. The CDR3 spans 14 residues. Per germline, CDR1 SGHAT and CDR2 FQNNGV. The CDR3 region is CASSLTTGNTEAFF. CDR3 in DNA: TGTGCCAGCAGTTTAACGACAGGGAACACTGAAGCTTTCTTT.

This rearrangement joins TRBV7-2 to TRBJ2-1; TRBD2 matches 11 bases. V was clipped by 1 base and J by 8 bases; unmatched bases: 7. CDR1 is SGHTA, CDR2 FQGNSA, per germline. CDR3 length equals 16 residues. As DNA, the CDR3 is TGTGCCAGCAGCTTAGAGGGTACTAGCGGGGGCTATGAGCAGTTCTTC. Translating gives CASSLEGTSGGYEQFF. The full variable domain, in which reference TRBV7-2 and TRBJ2-1 provide the parts outside the CDR3, is GAGVSQSPSNKVTEKGKDVELRCDPISGHTALYWYRQSLGQGLEFLIYFQGNSAPDKSGLPSDRFSAERTGGSVSTLTIQRTQQEDSAVYLCASSLEGTSGGYEQFFGPGTRLTVL.

The gene calls are TRBV4-3 and TRBJ2-1; 9 bases are shared with TRBD2. V was pared by 1 base and J by 4 bases, with 5 bases of the junction left unmatched. The CDR3 runs to 16 residues. Germline V CDR1 and CDR2: LGHNA, YSLEER. CDR3 amino acids: CASSQASGEPYNEQFF. CDR3 DNA: TGCGCCAGCAGCCAAGCTAGCGGGGAACCATACAATGAGCAGTTCTTC.

The V and J genes are TRBV5-4 and TRBJ2-2, with a weak D call TRBD1 (6 bases). This CDR3 spans 16 amino acids. V lost 6 bases to trimming and J lost 0 bases, with 15 bases between them. The V gene's germline CDR1 is SGHNT and CDR2 YYREEE (reference sequence). The CDR3 region has the DNA TGTGCCAGCACCATAACAGCAGGGGCGAACACCGGGGAGCTGTTTTTT. It yields the protein CASTITAGANTGELFF. Drawing the rest from reference TRBV5-4 and TRBJ2-2, the complete variable domain is ETGVTQSPTHLIKTRGQQVTLRCSSQSGHNTVSWYQQALGQGPQFIFQYYREEENGRGNFPPRFSGLQFPNYSSELNVNALELDDSALYLCASTITAGANTGELFFGEGSRLTVL.

The V call is TRBV7-2, the J call TRBJ2-2; TRBD2 agrees at 9 bases. The J segment lost 6 bases and the V segment lost 3 bases, leaving 5 bases of the junction unmatched. Germline CDR1 SGHTA, CDR2 FQGNSA. The CDR3 runs 15 residues. The chain's CDR3 is CASSFSGLAPGELFF. Written as DNA, the CDR3 is TGTGCCAGCAGCTTCTCGGGACTAGCTCCCGGGGAGCTGTTTTTT.

The V call is TRBV15, the J call TRBJ1-2; possibly TRBD1 for D (6 bases). Germline assignment: CDR1 LNHNV and CDR2 YYDKDF (reference sequence). V dropped 3 bases and J dropped 3 bases, with 14 bases sitting between them. This CDR3 is built from 15 residues. Written as DNA, the CDR3 is TGTGCCACCAGCAGGGGATCAGGGGTCGACTATGGCTACACCTTC. It yields the protein CATSRGSGVDYGYTF. The complete variable domain, with remaining parts taken from reference TRBV15 and TRBJ1-2, reads DAMVIQNPRYQVTQFGKPVTLSCSQTLNHNVMYWYQQKSSQAPKLLFHYYDKDFNNEADTPDNFQSRRPNTSFCFLDIRSPGLGDTAMYLCATSRGSGVDYGYTFGSGTRLTVV.

The CDR3, as DNA: TGTGCCAGCAGTTTAGATAGGGGGAGCATGAACACTGAAGCTTTCTTT. Its translation: CASSLDRGSMNTEAFF. The chain couples TRBV27 to TRBJ1-1; a possible D gene is TRBD1 (6 bases). The ends were cut back, 2 bases at V and 0 bases at J, with 13 bases in the middle. Looked up from germline, CDR1 is MNHEY and CDR2 is SMNVEV (reference sequence). This CDR3 is 16 amino acids long.

The V gene is TRBV5-4, the J gene TRBJ2-5; D is possibly TRBD2 (5 bases). The germline V gene has CDR1 SGHNT and CDR2 YYREEE (reference sequence). The CDR3 has 13 residues. V gave up 5 bases and J gave up 5 bases, with 13 bases separating them. CDR3 DNA sequence: TGTGCCAGCAGGAGCGGTAGGGTGGAGACCCAGTACTTC. It codes for CASRSGRVETQYF.